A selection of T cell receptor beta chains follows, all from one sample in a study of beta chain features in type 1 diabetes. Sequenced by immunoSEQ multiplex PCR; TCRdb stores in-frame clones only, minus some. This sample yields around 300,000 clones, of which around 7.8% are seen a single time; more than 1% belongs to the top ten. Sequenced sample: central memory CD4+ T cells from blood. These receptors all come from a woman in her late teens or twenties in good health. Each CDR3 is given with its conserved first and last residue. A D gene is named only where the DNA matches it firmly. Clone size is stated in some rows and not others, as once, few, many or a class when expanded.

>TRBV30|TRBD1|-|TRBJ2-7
TGTGCCTGGAGTCGGACAGGGTCCTCCTACGAGCAGTACTTC
CAWSRTGSSYEQYF
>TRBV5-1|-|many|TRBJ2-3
TGCGCCAGCAGCTTGGGGGCCAGGGATACGCAGTATTTT
CASSLGARDTQYF
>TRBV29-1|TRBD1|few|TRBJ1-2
TGCAGCGTTAAGAACAGGGGCGGACTGATGTATGGCTACACCTTC
CSVKNRGGLMYGYTF
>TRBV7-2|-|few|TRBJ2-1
TGTGCCAGCAGCTTACGGACCAATGGGCAGTTCTTC
CASSLRTNGQFF
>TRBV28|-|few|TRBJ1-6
TGTGCCAGCAGTTCCCTGGGAGAGGGGCATAATTCACCCCTCCACTTT
CASSSLGEGHNSPLHF
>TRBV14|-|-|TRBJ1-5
TGTGCCAGCAGCCAGTTTCAGAATCAGCCCCAGCATTTT
CASSQFQNQPQHF
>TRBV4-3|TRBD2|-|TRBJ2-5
TGCGCCAGCAGCCAAGGAGCGGGGGGGCCATTAGAGACCCAGTACTTC
CASSQGAGGPLETQYF
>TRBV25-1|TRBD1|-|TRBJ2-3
TGTGCCAGCAGTGACATCGGACAGGGTAGGGATACGCAGTATTTT
CASSDIGQGRDTQYF
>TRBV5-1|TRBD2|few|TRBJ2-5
TGCGCCAGCAGCCCCGGACTAGCGGGGGACCAAGAGACCCAGTACTTC
CASSPGLAGDQETQYF
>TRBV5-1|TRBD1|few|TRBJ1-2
TGCGCCAGCAGCTTGGCCAGGGGGGAGTATGGCTACACCTTC
CASSLARGEYGYTF
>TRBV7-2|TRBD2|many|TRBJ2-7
TGTGCCAGCAGCTTAGGGATAGGACTAGCTGCGCAAGAGCAGTACTTC
CASSLGIGLAAQEQYF
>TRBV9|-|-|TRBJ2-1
TGTGCCAGCAGCGTAAGGCAAGGGACTTCCTACAATGAGCAGTTCTTC
CASSVRQGTSYNEQFF
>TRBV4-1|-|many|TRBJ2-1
TGCGCCAGCAGCCAAGGTGGGAGTTCCCGGTTCTTC
CASSQGGSSRFF
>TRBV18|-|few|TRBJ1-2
TGTGTCAGCTCACCCTCTACTCTTCAGGTAGCAGATGGCTACACCTTC
CVSSPSTLQVADGYTF
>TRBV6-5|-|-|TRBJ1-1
TGTGCCTGCGGAGGGCTCCTTAACACTGAAGCTTTCTTT
CACGGLLNTEAFF
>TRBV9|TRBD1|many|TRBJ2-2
TGTGCCAGCAGCGGAGTAGGGACAGGGGGAACCGGGGAGCTGTTTTTT
CASSGVGTGGTGELFF
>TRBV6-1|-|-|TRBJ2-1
TGTGCCAGCCGGGACATAAACTACAATGAGCAGTTCTTC
CASRDINYNEQFF
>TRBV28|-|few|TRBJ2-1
TGTGCCGGGAGTAGCTCCTACAATGAGCAGTTCTTC
CAGSSSYNEQFF
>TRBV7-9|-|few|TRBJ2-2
TGTGCCAGCAGCTTACGACTAGCCGGGGAGCTGTTTTTT
CASSLRLAGELFF
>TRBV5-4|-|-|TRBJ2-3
TGTGCCAGCAGCTTGCGTCTCGGCACAGATACGCAGTATTTT
CASSLRLGTDTQYF
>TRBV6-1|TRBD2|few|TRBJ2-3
TGTGCCAGCGTTGAAGCGGGATCCATCACAGATACGCAGTATTTT
CASVEAGSITDTQYF
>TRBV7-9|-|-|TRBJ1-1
TGTGCCAGCAGCTTAACGACGGGTGCGAACACTGAAGCTTTCTTT
CASSLTTGANTEAFF
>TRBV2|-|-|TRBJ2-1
TGTGCCAGACAGGGTAAAGGGAGGAATGAGCAGTTCTTC
CARQGKGRNEQFF
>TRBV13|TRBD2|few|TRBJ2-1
TGTGCCAGCAGCTGGACTAGCGGGAGTGGGAATGAGCAGTTCTTC
CASSWTSGSGNEQFF
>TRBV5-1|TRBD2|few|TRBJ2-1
TGCGCCAGCAGCTCATTCCTAGCGGGAGAGGGTGAGCAGTTCTTC
CASSSFLAGEGEQFF
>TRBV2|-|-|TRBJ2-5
TGTGCCAGCCGATACAGGGCGTACCAAGAGACCCAGTACTTC
CASRYRAYQETQYF
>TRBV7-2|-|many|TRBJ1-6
TGTGCCAGCAGCCGGAAATGGGATTCACCCCTCCACTTT
CASSRKWDSPLHF
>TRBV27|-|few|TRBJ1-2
TGTGCCAGCAGTCCCCCCGGCGGCTATGGCTACACCTTC
CASSPPGGYGYTF
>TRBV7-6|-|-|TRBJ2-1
TGTGCCAGCAGCCGCCAGGGGGGGTCTTGGGGCAATGAGCAGTTCTTC
CASSRQGGSWGNEQFF
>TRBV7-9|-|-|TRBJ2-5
TGTGCCAGCAGCTTATCCTACGGGGCCCAGGGCAAAGAGACCCAGTACTTC
CASSLSYGAQGKETQYF
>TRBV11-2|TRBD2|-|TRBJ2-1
TGTGCCAGCAGCCGCTCACTAGCGGGGCCCTACAATGAGCAGTTCTTC
CASSRSLAGPYNEQFF
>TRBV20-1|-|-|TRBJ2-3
TGCAGTGCTAGTCCAGATACGCAGTATTTT
CSASPDTQYF
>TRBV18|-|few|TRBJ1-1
TGTGCCAGCTCACAGTCAAGCGGAAACACTGAAGCTTTCTTT
CASSQSSGNTEAFF